This TCR beta chain came from a study of cytomegalovirus exposure and HLA in healthy donors. PCR was performed using 60 Vbeta and 13 Jbeta primers. Profiled with immunoSEQ multiplex PCR; TCRdb holds only in-frame clones, not every one. The sample lists approximately 82,000 clones, over 70% seen once, with 1.5% to 2% in the top ten. CDR1 and CDR2 from the germline V gene are KGHSH and LQKENI. CDR3 length: 15 residues. After removal of 2 bases from V and 3 bases from J, the junction contained 6 bases not matched to a gene. This clonotype was sampled from a middle-aged man in good health and CMV-seronegative. Sequencing input: PBMCs. This rearrangement joins TRBV18 to TRBJ2-7, with TRBD1 matching 8 bases. This CDR3 is CASSPETGVVYEQYF. Written as DNA, the CDR3 is TGTGCCAGCTCACCAGAGACAGGGGTGGTCTACGAGCAGTACTTC.